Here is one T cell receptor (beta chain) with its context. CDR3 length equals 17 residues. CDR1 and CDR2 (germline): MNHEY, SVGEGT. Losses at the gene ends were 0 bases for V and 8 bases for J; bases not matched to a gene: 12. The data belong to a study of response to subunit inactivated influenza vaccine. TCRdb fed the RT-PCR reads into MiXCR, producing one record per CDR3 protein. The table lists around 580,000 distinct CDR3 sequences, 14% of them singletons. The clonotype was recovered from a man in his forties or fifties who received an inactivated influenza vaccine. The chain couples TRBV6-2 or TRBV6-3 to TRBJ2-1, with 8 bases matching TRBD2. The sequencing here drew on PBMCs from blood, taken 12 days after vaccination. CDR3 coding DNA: TGTGCCAGCAGTTACTCGCCCCCCGGGAGGGCCGGGGATGAGCAGTTCTTC. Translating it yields CASSYSPPGRAGDEQFF.